This T cell receptor beta chain was sequenced for a study of PD-L1 blockade in urothelial cancer. Study information: Chemotherapy regimens numbering 0 to 3 had been given to patients. Blood yielded a median of approximately 150,000 T cells per sample.

This clone came up a few times. Sequenced by immunoSEQ multiplex PCR; TCRdb stores in-frame clones only, minus some. The sample includes about 45,000 clones, more than 75% of them seen just once. The CDR3 sequence is 14 residues long. The germline V gene encodes CDR1 LNHNV and CDR2 YYDKDF (reference sequence). V lost 4 bases and J lost 7, with 14 bases in between. Source: PBMCs, taken around atezolizumab (anti-PD-L1) treatment. The chain uses TRBV15 and TRBJ1-5; D not certain. The receptor was derived from a woman aged 60-75 years with urothelial cancer. The CDR3 sequence: CATSTHRTLQPQHF. CDR3 in DNA: TGTGCCACCAGCACCCACCGAACTCTACAGCCCCAGCATTTT.